Below, one T cell receptor (beta chain) is given with its context. Its target is unknown. Sequencing was performed with immunoSEQ multiplex PCR; in TCRdb, only in-frame clones are kept and a portion is missing. The sample includes around 100,000 clones, approximately 83% seen only once; the top ten take under 10%. The sample originates from a study of T cell responses to AZD1222 COVID-19 vaccine. General study results and limits: Clonal diversity may have been underestimated, and the donors were mostly white British, with more females than males.

The CDR3 sequence is 13 residues long. Looked up from germline, CDR1 is MDHEN and CDR2 is SYDVKM. Trimming took 6 bases from V and 4 from J, leaving 9 bases between them. Sequences were derived from peripheral blood, sampled on day 0 of AZD1222 vaccination. This sequence was found in an adult in good health. The J gene is TRBJ2-2, the V gene TRBV28; a weak D match, TRBD1 (5 bases). The CDR3 is CASRKQATGELFF. The CDR3 nucleotides are TGTGCCAGCAGGAAACAGGCCACCGGGGAGCTGTTTTTT.